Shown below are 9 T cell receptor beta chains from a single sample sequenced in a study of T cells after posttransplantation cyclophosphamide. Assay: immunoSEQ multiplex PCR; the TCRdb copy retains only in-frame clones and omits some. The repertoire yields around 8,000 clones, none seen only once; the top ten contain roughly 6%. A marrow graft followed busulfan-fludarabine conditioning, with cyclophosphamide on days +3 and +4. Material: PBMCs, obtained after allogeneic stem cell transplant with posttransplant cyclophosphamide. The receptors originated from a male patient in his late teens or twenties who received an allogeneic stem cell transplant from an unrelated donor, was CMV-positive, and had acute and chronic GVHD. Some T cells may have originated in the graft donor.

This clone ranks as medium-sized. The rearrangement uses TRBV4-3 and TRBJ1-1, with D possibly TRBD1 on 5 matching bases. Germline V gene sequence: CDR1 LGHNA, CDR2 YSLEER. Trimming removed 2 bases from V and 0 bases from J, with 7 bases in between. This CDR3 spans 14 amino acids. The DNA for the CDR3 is TGCGCCAGCAGCCAAACAGGCATGAACACTGAAGCTTTCTTT. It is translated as CASSQTGMNTEAFF.

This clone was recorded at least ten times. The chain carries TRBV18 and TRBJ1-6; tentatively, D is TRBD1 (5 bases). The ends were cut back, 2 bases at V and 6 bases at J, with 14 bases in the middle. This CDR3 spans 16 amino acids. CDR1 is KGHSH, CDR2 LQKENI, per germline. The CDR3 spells CASSPKGHGGNSPLHF. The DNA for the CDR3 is TGTGCCAGCTCACCAAAGGGGCACGGGGGTAATTCACCCCTCCACTTT.

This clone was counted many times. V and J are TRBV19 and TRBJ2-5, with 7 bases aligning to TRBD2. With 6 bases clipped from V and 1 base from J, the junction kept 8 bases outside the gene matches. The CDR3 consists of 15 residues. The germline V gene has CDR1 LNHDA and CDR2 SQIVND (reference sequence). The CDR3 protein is CASRRAGYTQETQYF. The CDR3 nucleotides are TGTGCCAGTAGACGAGCGGGGTACACCCAAGAGACCCAGTACTTC.

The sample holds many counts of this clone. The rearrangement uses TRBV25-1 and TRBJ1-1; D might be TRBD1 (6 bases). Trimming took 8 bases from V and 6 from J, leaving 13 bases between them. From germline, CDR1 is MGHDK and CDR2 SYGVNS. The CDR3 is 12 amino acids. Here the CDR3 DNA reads TGTGCCAGCGGTACAGGGATCTCTGAAGCTTTCTTT. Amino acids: CASGTGISEAFF.

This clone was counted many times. The CDR3 nucleotides read TGTGCCAGCAGCTTGGACAAAACCGGGGAGCTGTTTTTT. It is translated as CASSLDKTGELFF. The rearrangement uses TRBV7-6 and TRBJ2-2, with D perhaps matching TRBD1 (5 bases). V shed 3 bases and J shed 5 bases, with 7 bases lying between them. This CDR3 region has 13 residues. Germline V gene lookup returns CDR1 SGHVS and CDR2 FNYEAQ.

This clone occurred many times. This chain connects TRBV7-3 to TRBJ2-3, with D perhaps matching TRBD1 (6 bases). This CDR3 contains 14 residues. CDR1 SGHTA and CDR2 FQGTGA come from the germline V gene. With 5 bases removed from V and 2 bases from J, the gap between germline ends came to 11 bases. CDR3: CASSRGQFTDTQYF. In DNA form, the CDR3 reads TGTGCCAGCAGCCGAGGACAGTTCACAGATACGCAGTATTTT. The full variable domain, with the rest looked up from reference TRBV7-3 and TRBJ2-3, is GAGVSQTPSNKVTEKGKYVELRCDPISGHTALYWYRQSLGQGPEFLIYFQGTGAADDSGLPNDRFFAVRPEGSVSTLKIQRTERGDSAVYLCASSRGQFTDTQYFGPGTRLTVL.

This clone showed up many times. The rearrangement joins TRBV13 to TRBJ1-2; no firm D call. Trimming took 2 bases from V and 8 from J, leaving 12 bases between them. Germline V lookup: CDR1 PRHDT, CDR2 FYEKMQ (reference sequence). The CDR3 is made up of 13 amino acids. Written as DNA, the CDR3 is TGTGCCAGCAGCTTAATAAGAGGGAGCGGCTACACCTTC. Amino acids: CASSLIRGSGYTF. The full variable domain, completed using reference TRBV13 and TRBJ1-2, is AAGVIQSPRHLIKEKRETATLKCYPIPRHDTVYWYQQGPGQDPQFLISFYEKMQSDKGSIPDRFSAQQFSDYHSELNMSSLELGDSALYFCASSLIRGSGYTFGSGTRLTVV.

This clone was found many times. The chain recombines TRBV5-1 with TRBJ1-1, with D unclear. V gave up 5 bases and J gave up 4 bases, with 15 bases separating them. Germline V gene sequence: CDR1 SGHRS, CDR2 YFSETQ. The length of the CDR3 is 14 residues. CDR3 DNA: TGCGCCAGCAGTCGATACAGCCGGGGCACTGAAGCTTTCTTT. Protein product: CASSRYSRGTEAFF.

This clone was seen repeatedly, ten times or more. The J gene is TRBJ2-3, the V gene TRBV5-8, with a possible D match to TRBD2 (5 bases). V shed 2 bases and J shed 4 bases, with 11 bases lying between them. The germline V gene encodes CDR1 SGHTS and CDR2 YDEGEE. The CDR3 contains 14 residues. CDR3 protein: CASSFEGRADTQYF. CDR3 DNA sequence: TGTGCCAGCAGCTTTGAGGGTCGGGCAGATACGCAGTATTTT.